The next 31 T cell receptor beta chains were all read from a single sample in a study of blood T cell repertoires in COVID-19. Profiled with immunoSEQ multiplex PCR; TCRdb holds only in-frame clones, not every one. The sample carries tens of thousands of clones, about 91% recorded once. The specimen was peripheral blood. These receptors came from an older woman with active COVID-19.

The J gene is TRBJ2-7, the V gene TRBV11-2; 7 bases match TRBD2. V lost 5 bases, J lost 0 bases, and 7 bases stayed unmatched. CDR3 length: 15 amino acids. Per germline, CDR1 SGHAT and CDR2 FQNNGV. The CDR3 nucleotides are TGTGCCAGCAGCCGAGGGAGGGCGGGCTCCTACGAGCAGTACTTC. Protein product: CASSRGRAGSYEQYF. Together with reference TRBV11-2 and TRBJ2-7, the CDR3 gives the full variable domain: EAGVAQSPRYKIIEKRQSVAFWCNPISGHATLYWYQQILGQGPKLLIQFQNNGVVDDSQLPKDRFSAERLKGVDSTLKIQPAKLEDSAVYLCASSRGRAGSYEQYFGPGTRLTVT.

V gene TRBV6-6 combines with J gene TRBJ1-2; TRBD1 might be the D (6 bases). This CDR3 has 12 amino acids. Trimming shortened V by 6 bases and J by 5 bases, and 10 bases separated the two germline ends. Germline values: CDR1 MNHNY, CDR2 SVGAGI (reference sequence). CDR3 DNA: TGTGCCAGCAGGACAGGACCGTATGGCTACACCTTC. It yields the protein CASRTGPYGYTF.

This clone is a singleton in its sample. In nucleotides, the CDR3 is TGTGCCAGTAGTGTTGGACTGTCTGGTAGGGAGCAGTACTTC. Residues: CASSVGLSGREQYF. The V and J genes are TRBV19 and TRBJ2-7; TRBD2 is a possible D gene (5 bases). Germline lookup yields CDR1 LNHDA and CDR2 SQIVND (reference sequence). Trimming removed 5 bases from V and 7 bases from J, with 18 bases in between. The CDR3 sequence is 14 residues long. Full variable domain (missing parts from reference TRBV19 and TRBJ2-7): DGGITQSPKYLFRKEGQNVTLSCEQNLNHDAMYWYRQDPGQGLRLIYYSQIVNDFQKGDIAEGYSVSREKKESFPLTVTSAQKNPTAFYLCASSVGLSGREQYFGPGTRLTVT.

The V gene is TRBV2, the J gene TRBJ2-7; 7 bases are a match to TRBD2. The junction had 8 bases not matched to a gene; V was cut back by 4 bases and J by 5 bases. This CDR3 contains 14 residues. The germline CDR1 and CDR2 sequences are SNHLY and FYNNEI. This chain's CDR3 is CASSVSGVAHEQYF. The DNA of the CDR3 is TGTGCCAGCAGTGTCAGCGGGGTCGCCCACGAGCAGTACTTC.

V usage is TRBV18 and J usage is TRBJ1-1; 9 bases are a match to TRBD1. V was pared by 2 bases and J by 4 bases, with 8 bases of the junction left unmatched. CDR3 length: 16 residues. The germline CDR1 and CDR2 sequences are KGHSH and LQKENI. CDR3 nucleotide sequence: TGTGCCAGCTCACCATCAGTATTGACAGGGGGCACTGAAGCTTTCTTT. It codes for CASSPSVLTGGTEAFF.

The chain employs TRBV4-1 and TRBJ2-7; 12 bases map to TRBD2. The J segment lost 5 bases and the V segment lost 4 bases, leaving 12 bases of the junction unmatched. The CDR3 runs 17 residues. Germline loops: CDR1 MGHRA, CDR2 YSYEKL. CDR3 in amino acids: CASSRNPTSGRGNEQYF. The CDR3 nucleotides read TGCGCCAGCAGCCGAAACCCGACTAGCGGGAGAGGCAACGAGCAGTACTTC.

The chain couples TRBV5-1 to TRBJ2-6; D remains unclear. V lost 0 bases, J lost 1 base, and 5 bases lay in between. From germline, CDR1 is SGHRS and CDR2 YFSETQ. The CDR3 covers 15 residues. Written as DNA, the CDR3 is TGCGCCAGCAGCTTGGGCAGGTCTGGGGCCAACGTCCTGACTTTC. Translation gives CASSLGRSGANVLTF.

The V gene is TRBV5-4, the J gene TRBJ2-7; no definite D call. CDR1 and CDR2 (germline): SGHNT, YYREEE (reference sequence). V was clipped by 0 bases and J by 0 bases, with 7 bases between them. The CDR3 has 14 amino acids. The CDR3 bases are TGTGCCAGCAGCTTGGACAGATACTCCTACGAGCAGTACTTC. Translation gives CASSLDRYSYEQYF.

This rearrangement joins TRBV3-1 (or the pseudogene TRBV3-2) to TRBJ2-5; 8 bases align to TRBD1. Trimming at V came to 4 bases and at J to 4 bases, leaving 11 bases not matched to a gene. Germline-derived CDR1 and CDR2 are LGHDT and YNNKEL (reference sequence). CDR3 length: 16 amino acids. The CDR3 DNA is TGTGCCAGCAGCCTCGGCCAGGGGACAGGAGTAGAGACCCAGTACTTC. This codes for CASSLGQGTGVETQYF.

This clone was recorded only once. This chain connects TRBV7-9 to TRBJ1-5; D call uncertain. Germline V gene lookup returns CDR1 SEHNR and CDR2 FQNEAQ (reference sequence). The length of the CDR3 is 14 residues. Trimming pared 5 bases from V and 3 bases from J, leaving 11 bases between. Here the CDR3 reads CASSRWGDNQPQHF. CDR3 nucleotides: TGTGCCAGCAGCCGATGGGGAGACAATCAGCCCCAGCATTTT.

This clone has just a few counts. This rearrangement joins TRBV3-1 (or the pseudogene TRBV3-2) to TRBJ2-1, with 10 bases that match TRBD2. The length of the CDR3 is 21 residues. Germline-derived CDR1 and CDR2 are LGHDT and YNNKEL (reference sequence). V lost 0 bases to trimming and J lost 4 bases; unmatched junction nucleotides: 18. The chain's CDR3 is CASSQDLELAGPPYHYNEQFF. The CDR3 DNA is TGTGCCAGCAGCCAAGATCTAGAACTAGCGGGGCCTCCTTACCATTACAATGAGCAGTTCTTC.

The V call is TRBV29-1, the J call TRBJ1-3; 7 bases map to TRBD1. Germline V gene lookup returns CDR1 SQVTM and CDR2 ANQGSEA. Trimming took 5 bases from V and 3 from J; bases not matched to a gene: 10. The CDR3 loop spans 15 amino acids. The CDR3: CSVNRGLSGGNTIYF. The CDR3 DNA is TGCAGCGTTAACAGGGGTTTGTCGGGTGGAAACACCATATATTTT.

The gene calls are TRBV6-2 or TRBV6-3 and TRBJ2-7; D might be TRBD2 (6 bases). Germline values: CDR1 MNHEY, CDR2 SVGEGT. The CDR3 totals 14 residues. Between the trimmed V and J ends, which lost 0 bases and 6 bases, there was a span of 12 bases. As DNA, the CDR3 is TGTGCCAGCAGTTACTCTGAGACTAGAGGCGAGCAGTACTTC. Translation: CASSYSETRGEQYF.

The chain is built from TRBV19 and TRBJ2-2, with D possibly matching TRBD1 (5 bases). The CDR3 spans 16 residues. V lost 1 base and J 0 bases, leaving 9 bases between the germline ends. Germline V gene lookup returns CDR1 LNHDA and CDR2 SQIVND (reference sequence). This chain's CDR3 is CASSIVRVPNTGELFF. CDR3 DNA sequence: TGTGCCAGTAGTATAGTCAGGGTTCCGAACACCGGGGAGCTGTTTTTT.

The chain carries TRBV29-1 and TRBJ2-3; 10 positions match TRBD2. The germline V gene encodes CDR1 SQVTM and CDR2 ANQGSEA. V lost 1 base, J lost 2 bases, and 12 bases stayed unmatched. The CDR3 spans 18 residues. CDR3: CSVEARGLAATITDTQYF. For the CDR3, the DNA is TGCAGCGTTGAAGCCCGAGGACTAGCGGCGACTATCACAGATACGCAGTATTTT.

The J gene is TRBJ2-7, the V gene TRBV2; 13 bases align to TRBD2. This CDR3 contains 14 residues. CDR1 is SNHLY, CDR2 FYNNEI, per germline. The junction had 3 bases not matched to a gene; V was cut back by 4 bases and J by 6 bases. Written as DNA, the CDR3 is TGTGCCAGCAGTGGGACTAGCGGGAGTGCCGAGCAGTACTTC. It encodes CASSGTSGSAEQYF.

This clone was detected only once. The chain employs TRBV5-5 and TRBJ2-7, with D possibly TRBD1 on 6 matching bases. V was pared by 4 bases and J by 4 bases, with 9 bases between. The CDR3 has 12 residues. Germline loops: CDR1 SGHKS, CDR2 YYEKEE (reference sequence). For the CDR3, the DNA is TGTGCCAGCAGCCCACAGGGTTACGAGCAGTACTTC. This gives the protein CASSPQGYEQYF.

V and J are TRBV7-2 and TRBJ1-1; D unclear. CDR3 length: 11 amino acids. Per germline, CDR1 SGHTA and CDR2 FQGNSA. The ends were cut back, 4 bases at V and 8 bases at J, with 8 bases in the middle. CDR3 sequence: CASSSYLEAFF. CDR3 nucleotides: TGTGCCAGCAGCTCCTACCTCGAAGCTTTCTTT.

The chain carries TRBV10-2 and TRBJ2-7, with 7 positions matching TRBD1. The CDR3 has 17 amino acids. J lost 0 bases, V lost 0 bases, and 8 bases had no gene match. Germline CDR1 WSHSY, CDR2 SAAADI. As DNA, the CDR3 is TGCGCCAGCAGTGAGTCCTCGACAGGGCCGAGCTCCTACGAGCAGTACTTC. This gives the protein CASSESSTGPSSYEQYF.

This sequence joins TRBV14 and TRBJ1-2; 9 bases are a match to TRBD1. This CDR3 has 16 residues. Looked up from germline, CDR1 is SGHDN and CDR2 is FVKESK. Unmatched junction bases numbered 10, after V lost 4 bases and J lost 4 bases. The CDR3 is CASSPIAGQGFYGYTF. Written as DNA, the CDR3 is TGTGCCAGCAGCCCGATCGCGGGACAGGGTTTCTATGGCTACACCTTC.

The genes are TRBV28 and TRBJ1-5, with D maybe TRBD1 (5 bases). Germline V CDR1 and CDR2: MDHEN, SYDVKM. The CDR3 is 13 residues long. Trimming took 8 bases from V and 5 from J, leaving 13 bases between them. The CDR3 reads CASVRGPDQPQHF. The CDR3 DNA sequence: TGTGCCAGCGTAAGGGGCCCTGATCAGCCCCAGCATTTT.

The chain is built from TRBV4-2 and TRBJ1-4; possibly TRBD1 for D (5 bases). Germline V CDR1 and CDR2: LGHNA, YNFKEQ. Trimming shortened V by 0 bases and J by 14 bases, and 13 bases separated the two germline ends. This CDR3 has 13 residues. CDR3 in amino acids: CASSQDRLDSLFF. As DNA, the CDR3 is TGTGCCAGCAGCCAAGATAGGCTTGACAGTCTGTTTTTT.

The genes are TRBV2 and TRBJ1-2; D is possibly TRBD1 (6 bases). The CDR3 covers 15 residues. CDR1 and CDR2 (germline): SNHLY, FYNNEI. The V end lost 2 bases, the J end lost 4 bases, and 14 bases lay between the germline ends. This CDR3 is CASSESRGYGYGYTF. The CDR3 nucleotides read TGTGCCAGCAGTGAAAGCAGGGGTTACGGCTATGGCTACACCTTC.

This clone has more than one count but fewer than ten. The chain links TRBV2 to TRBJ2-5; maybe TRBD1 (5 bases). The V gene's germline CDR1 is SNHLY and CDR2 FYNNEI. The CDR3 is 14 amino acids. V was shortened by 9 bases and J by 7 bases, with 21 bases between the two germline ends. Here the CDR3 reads CASSQVSSVGTQYF. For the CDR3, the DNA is TGTGCCAGTTCACAGGTTTCCTCCGTGGGGACCCAGTACTTC.

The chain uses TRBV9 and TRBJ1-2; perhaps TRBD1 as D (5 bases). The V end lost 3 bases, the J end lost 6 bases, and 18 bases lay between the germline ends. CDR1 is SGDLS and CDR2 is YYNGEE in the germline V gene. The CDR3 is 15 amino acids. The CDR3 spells CASSAGKQSMDGYTF. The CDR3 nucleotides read TGTGCCAGCAGCGCAGGGAAACAGTCGATGGATGGCTACACCTTC. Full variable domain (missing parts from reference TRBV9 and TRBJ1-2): DSGVTQTPKHLITATGQRVTLRCSPRSGDLSVYWYQQSLDQGLQFLIQYYNGEERAKGNILERFSAQQFPDLHSELNLSSLELGDSALYFCASSAGKQSMDGYTFGSGTRLTVV.

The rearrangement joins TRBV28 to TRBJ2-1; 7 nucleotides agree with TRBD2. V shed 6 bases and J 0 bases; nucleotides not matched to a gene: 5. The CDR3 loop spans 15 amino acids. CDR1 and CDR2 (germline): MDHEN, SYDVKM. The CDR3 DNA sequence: TGTGCCAGCAGGACTAGCCGGAGCTCCTACAATGAGCAGTTCTTC. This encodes CASRTSRSSYNEQFF.

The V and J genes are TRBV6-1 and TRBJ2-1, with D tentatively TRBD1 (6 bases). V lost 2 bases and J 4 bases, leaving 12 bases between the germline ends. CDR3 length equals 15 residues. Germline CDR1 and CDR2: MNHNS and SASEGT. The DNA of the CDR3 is TGTGCCAGCAGTGAATTGGCAGGGGCTTACAATGAGCAGTTCTTC. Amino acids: CASSELAGAYNEQFF.

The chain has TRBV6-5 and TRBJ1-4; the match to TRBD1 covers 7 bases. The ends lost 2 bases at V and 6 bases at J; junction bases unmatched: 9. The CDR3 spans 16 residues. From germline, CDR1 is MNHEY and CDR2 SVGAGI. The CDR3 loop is CASSYAPGQRHEKLFF. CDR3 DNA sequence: TGTGCCAGCAGTTACGCGCCGGGACAGCGACATGAAAAACTGTTTTTT.

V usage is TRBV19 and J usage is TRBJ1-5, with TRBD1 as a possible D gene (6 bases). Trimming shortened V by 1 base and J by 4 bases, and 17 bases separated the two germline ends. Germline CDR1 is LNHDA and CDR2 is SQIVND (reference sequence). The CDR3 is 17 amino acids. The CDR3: CASSIGPGDLRNQPQHF. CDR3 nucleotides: TGTGCCAGTAGTATAGGTCCAGGGGACCTTCGTAATCAGCCCCAGCATTTT. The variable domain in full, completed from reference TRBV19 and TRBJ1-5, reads DGGITQSPKYLFRKEGQNVTLSCEQNLNHDAMYWYRQDPGQGLRLIYYSQIVNDFQKGDIAEGYSVSREKKESFPLTVTSAQKNPTAFYLCASSIGPGDLRNQPQHFGDGTRLSIL.

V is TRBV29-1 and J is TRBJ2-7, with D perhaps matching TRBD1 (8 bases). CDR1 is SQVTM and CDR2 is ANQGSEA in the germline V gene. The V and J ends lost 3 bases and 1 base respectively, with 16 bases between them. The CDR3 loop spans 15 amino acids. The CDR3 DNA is TGCAGCGTTGAGGGCACAGGGGGGGGGTCCTACGAGCAGTACTTC. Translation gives CSVEGTGGGSYEQYF.

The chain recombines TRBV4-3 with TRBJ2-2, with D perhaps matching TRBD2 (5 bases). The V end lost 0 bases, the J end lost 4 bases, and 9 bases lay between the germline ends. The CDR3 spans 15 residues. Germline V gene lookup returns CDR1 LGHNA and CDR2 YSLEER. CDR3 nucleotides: TGCGCCAGCAGCCAAGAGACGGGATTCACCGGGGAGCTGTTTTTT. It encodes CASSQETGFTGELFF.